These 24 T cell receptor beta chains were all obtained from the same sample, sequenced in a study of blood T cells in healthy people across ages (dated by TCRdb to 2015 to 2017). To prepare the library, 5' RACE was applied. The run used an Illumina HiSeq 2500. The second PCR ran for roughly 6 to 11 cycles and used a J-beta primer mix along with a sample-barcoded 5' primer. In TCRdb, the public reads were trimmed at Q25 with fastp and aligned with MiXCR, with productive beta chains retained. Merged by CDR3 protein, the rows form single entries marked with the most common genes and DNA. The sample data list 750,000 to 950,000 distinct CDR3 sequences, and roughly 28% of these were observed just once. Around 9.6% of the sample rests with the top ten. These data also formed part of another study, on T cells of mothers and their children.

Sequenced: blood. The source is a woman aged 40 to 50 in good health.

This clonotype appeared once. A much larger clone sits a single nucleotide away, making a read error possible. The V gene is TRBV7-2, the J gene TRBJ2-1; TRBD1 matches 9 bases. The CDR3 has 14 amino acids. In germline, CDR1 is SGHTA, CDR2 FQGNSA. CDR3 loop: CASSPGTGSNEQVF. The CDR3 DNA follows: TGTGCCAGCAGCCCCGGGACAGGGAGTAATGAGCAGGTCTTC.

The chain joins TRBV5-1 to TRBJ2-3, with a tentative D call TRBD1 (5 bases). In germline, CDR1 is SGHRS, CDR2 YFSETQ. The CDR3 is 16 amino acids. Between the trimmed V and J ends, which lost 1 base and 0 bases, there was a span of 12 bases. The CDR3 nucleotides read TGCGCCAGCAGCTTGAGAACTGCAGGGAGCACAGATACGCAGTATTTT. Translated: CASSLRTAGSTDTQYF. The full variable domain, with the rest looked up from reference TRBV5-1 and TRBJ2-3, is KAGVTQTPRYLIKTRGQQVTLSCSPISGHRSVSWYQQTPGQGLQFLFEYFSETQRNKGNFPGRFSGRQFSNSRSEMNVSTLELGDSALYLCASSLRTAGSTDTQYFGPGTRLTVL.

This clonotype was observed at least ten times. This rearrangement joins TRBV20-1 to TRBJ2-1; a possible D gene is TRBD2 (5 bases). The V and J ends lost 6 bases and 3 bases respectively, with 18 bases between them. CDR1 DFQATT and CDR2 SNEGSKA come from the germline V gene (reference sequence). This CDR3 region has 15 residues. Here the CDR3 DNA reads TGCAGTGCAAGCACCTCCGGGAAATTCTACAATGAGCAGTTCTTC. This encodes CSASTSGKFYNEQFF.

This clonotype came up a few times. The V gene is TRBV5-5, the J gene TRBJ1-2, with D tentatively TRBD1 (5 bases). The CDR3 extends over 15 amino acids. The V gene lost 0 bases and the J gene lost 4 bases, with 13 bases spanning the gap. Looked up from germline, CDR1 is SGHKS and CDR2 is YYEKEE (reference sequence). The CDR3 loop reads CASSLVGGFSYGYTF. Written as DNA, the CDR3 is TGTGCCAGCAGCTTGGTTGGGGGATTCAGCTATGGCTACACCTTC.

This chain connects TRBV28 to TRBJ2-7; possibly TRBD2 for D (6 bases). The germline gives CDR1 MDHEN, CDR2 SYDVKM. V was shortened by 6 bases and J by 1 base, with 10 bases between the two germline ends. This CDR3 is 13 amino acids long. Here the CDR3 reads CASRELASYEQYF. The CDR3, as DNA: TGTGCCAGCAGGGAGCTAGCGTCCTACGAGCAGTACTTC.

The chain joins TRBV29-1 to TRBJ1-3, with TRBD1 as a possible D gene (6 bases). V was cut by 4 bases and J by 11 bases, with 18 bases left in between. The CDR3 length is 13 residues. The germline V gene has CDR1 SQVTM and CDR2 ANQGSEA. CDR3 nucleotides: TGCAGCGTTGGTGACCAGGGGAGAACCCCCATATATTTT. Its protein product is CSVGDQGRTPIYF.

The chain has TRBV5-1 and TRBJ2-1, with 8 bases fitting TRBD1. V trimming: 10 bases; J trimming: 7 bases; junction bases outside the gene matches: 16. There are 15 residues in the CDR3. Germline-derived CDR1 and CDR2 are SGHRS and YFSETQ. The chain's CDR3 is CADSSERTGFNEQFF. The CDR3, as DNA: TGCGCCGACAGCTCCGAGAGGACAGGGTTTAATGAGCAGTTCTTC.

Comment on this clonotype: A read error may produce the germline difference seen at one junction end. The chain is built from TRBV29-1 and TRBJ1-1; D not certain. The CDR3 length is 12 residues. Per germline, CDR1 SQVTM and CDR2 ANQGSEA. The CDR3 DNA sequence: TGCAGCGTTGAGGGCATTGGCACTGAAGTTTTCTTT. Its translation is CSVEGIGTEVFF.

This clonotype has only a few counts. The rearrangement links TRBV7-9 to TRBJ2-5, with D tentatively TRBD1 (5 bases). The CDR3 runs to 14 residues. V was clipped by 3 bases and J by 0 bases, with 8 bases between them. Germline CDR1 and CDR2: SEHNR and FQNEAQ (reference sequence). The CDR3: CASSFFRDQETQYF. The CDR3 coding sequence is TGTGCCAGCAGCTTCTTCAGGGACCAAGAGACCCAGTACTTC.

This clonotype has a handful of counts. The rearrangement links TRBV12-3 or TRBV12-4 to TRBJ2-1, with D possibly TRBD2 on 6 matching bases. Trimming removed 2 bases at V and 5 bases at J, with 10 bases between. This CDR3 contains 14 residues. The CDR3 spells CASSLMASDNEQFF. Written as DNA, the CDR3 is TGTGCCAGCAGTTTAATGGCTAGCGACAATGAGCAGTTCTTC.

This clonotype occurred many times. This sequence joins TRBV20-1 and TRBJ1-4, with D maybe TRBD1 (6 bases). The germline gives CDR1 DFQATT, CDR2 SNEGSKA (reference sequence). The CDR3 extends over 15 amino acids. Trimming took 3 bases from V and 0 from J, leaving 11 bases between them. The chain's CDR3 is CSASRGPATNEKLFF. The CDR3, as DNA: TGCAGTGCTAGTCGGGGGCCTGCAACTAATGAAAAACTGTTTTTT.

Of note for this clonotype: A clone one base away is much larger, so this may be a read error. The chain uses TRBV6-2 or TRBV6-3 and TRBJ2-4; D might be TRBD1 (5 bases). The V gene's germline CDR1 is MNHEY and CDR2 SVGEGT. V gave up 4 bases and J gave up 13 bases, with 17 bases separating them. This CDR3 is 13 amino acids long. The CDR3 bases are TGTGCCAGCAGTTTCCCAGGGTGGGTGAAGCAGTACTTC. Encoded protein: CASSFPGWVKQYF.

The chain employs TRBV20-1 and TRBJ1-6; 7 bases line up with TRBD1. CDR1 and CDR2 from the germline V gene are DFQATT and SNEGSKA (reference sequence). With 5 bases clipped from V and 16 bases from J, the junction kept 17 bases outside the gene matches. CDR3 length: 14 amino acids. CDR3 bases: TGCAGTGCTCCAGTGACAGGGAAGGGCCCACAACTCCACTTT. Translating it yields CSAPVTGKGPQLHF.

The rearrangement links TRBV15 to TRBJ1-4; no firm D call. This CDR3 region has 15 residues. Germline CDR1 LNHNV, CDR2 YYDKDF (reference sequence). V dropped 5 bases and J dropped 8 bases, with 18 bases sitting between them. CDR3 coding DNA: TGTGCCACCAGCGCCCGGGCCCTTGGGGAAGAAAAACTGTTTTTT. Protein product: CATSARALGEEKLFF.

This clonotype was found many times. This chain connects TRBV7-3 to TRBJ2-3; 8 nucleotides align to TRBD2. The CDR3 has 12 residues. Germline assignment: CDR1 SGHTA and CDR2 FQGTGA. Trimming cost V 2 bases and J 14 bases; bases outside gene matches: 6. The CDR3 DNA sequence: TGTGCCAGCAGCTTAGGGACTAGTCCTACGTATTTT. It codes for CASSLGTSPTYF.

The chain is built from TRBV3-1 and TRBJ1-2; TRBD1 aligns across 7 bases. The trim removed 2 bases at V and 6 bases at J, leaving 3 bases unmatched. Germline V gene data show CDR1 as LGHDT and CDR2 as YNNKEL (reference sequence). The CDR3 totals 13 residues. The CDR3, as DNA: TGTGCCAGCAGCCAACGCAGGGGGGATGGCTACACCTTC. Encoded protein: CASSQRRGDGYTF.

The gene calls are TRBV15 and TRBJ2-4, with D maybe TRBD2 (5 bases). CDR1 and CDR2 (germline): LNHNV, YYDKDF (reference sequence). This CDR3 comprises 14 residues. The germline V and J ends were trimmed by 2 bases and 13 bases, with 18 bases remaining between them. The CDR3 nucleotides are TGTGCCACCAGCAGATGTCGGGGTGGCAATGAGCAGTACTTC. Its translation: CATSRCRGGNEQYF.

This clonotype appeared a few times. The V call is TRBV7-2, the J call TRBJ2-7; D unclear. The CDR3 contains 13 residues. V was trimmed by 5 bases and J by 3 bases, leaving 11 bases between them. Per germline, CDR1 SGHTA and CDR2 FQGNSA. CDR3 loop: CASSLFDGYEQYF. The DNA of the CDR3 is TGTGCCAGCAGCCTCTTCGACGGCTACGAGCAGTACTTC.

The V and J genes are TRBV5-1 and TRBJ1-1, with 7 nucleotides matching TRBD1. Germline-derived CDR1 and CDR2 are SGHRS and YFSETQ. This CDR3 is built from 17 residues. Losses at the gene ends were 0 bases for V and 1 base for J; bases not matched to a gene: 9. CDR3 in amino acids: CASSLGQGLSTNTEAFF. Written as DNA, the CDR3 is TGCGCCAGCAGCTTGGGACAGGGCCTAAGTACGAACACTGAAGCTTTCTTT.

Ten or more counts support this clonotype. The rearrangement uses TRBV24-1 and TRBJ2-7; TRBD1 matches 10 bases. After removal of 2 bases from V and 3 bases from J, the junction contained 6 bases not matched to a gene. The V gene's germline CDR1 is KGHDR and CDR2 SFDVKD. CDR3 size: 16 residues. CDR3 coding DNA: TGTGCCACCAGTGATTCTAGAAGGACAGGGGGCTACGAGCAGTACTTC. Translated, it gives CATSDSRRTGGYEQYF.

This chain joins TRBV5-4 and TRBJ1-2; 10 bases map to TRBD1. With 4 bases clipped from V and 12 bases from J, the junction kept 12 bases outside the gene matches. The CDR3 sequence is 14 residues long. CDR1 and CDR2 from the germline V gene are SGHNT and YYREEE (reference sequence). The CDR3 DNA reads as TGTGCCAGCAGCGCCTTGGAGACAGGGGGCGGCCACACCTTC. It is translated as CASSALETGGGHTF. The variable domain in full, completed from reference TRBV5-4 and TRBJ1-2, reads ETGVTQSPTHLIKTRGQQVTLRCSSQSGHNTVSWYQQALGQGPQFIFQYYREEENGRGNFPPRFSGLQFPNYSSELNVNALELDDSALYLCASSALETGGGHTFGSGTRLTVV.

This clonotype was observed a few times. This chain uses TRBV9 with TRBJ2-6; perhaps TRBD1 as D (6 bases). Trimming stripped 2 bases from V and 2 bases from J, with 14 bases between. Germline values: CDR1 SGDLS, CDR2 YYNGEE. This CDR3 contains 17 residues. CDR3 nucleotide sequence: TGTGCCAGCAGCGTTACGGGACAACCCGCTGGGGCCAACGTCCTGACTTTC. It specifies CASSVTGQPAGANVLTF. The complete variable domain, with remaining parts taken from reference TRBV9 and TRBJ2-6, reads DSGVTQTPKHLITATGQRVTLRCSPRSGDLSVYWYQQSLDQGLQFLIQYYNGEERAKGNILERFSAQQFPDLHSELNLSSLELGDSALYFCASSVTGQPAGANVLTFGAGSRLTVL.

In this sample, this clonotype turned up a few times. V and J are TRBV25-1 and TRBJ2-1; 8 nucleotides match TRBD1. CDR1 is MGHDK and CDR2 is SYGVNS in the germline V gene. J lost 6 bases, V lost 2 bases, and 9 bases had no gene match. The CDR3 has 16 amino acids. CDR3 DNA sequence: TGTGCCAGCAGTGAAGGGGGGACAGGAGGCTTCAATGAGCAGTTCTTC. Protein sequence: CASSEGGTGGFNEQFF.

This clonotype has a single count. The chain employs TRBV7-2 and TRBJ2-7; 8 bases map to TRBD1. V dropped 6 bases and J dropped 4; count of bases not matched to a gene: 8. Germline lookup yields CDR1 SGHTA and CDR2 FQGNSA. The CDR3 sequence is 14 residues long. This chain's CDR3 is CASSQQGGVYEQYF. In DNA, the CDR3 is TGTGCCAGCAGTCAACAGGGGGGAGTGTACGAGCAGTACTTC. The whole variable domain, filled in from reference TRBV7-2 and TRBJ2-7, reads GAGVSQSPSNKVTEKGKDVELRCDPISGHTALYWYRQSLGQGLEFLIYFQGNSAPDKSGLPSDRFSAERTGGSVSTLTIQRTQQEDSAVYLCASSQQGGVYEQYFGPGTRLTVT.